The 30 T cell receptor beta chains below come from one sample, sequenced in a study of cytomegalovirus exposure and HLA in healthy donors (TCRdb year 2017). The library relied on the immunoSEQ multiplex PCR assay. For the multiplex PCR, a mixture combining 60 forward primers for TCR Vbeta segments and 13 reverse primers for TCR Jbeta segments was used. The table was pulled from immuneACCESS by TCRdb, which kept in-frame rearrangements only. Such tables lose some clones; where checked, under half of the loss comes from unresolved V genes, and the rest has no known cause. The sample table shows 60,000 to 70,000 clones, and approximately 78% are seen once. 2.5% to 3.5% of the sample is taken by the ten largest. Sequenced: PBMCs. The receptors originated from a woman under 40 in good health and CMV-seronegative.

The chain joins TRBV4-3 to TRBJ1-6; D is perhaps TRBD1 (6 bases). CDR1 LGHNA and CDR2 YSLEER come from the germline V gene. The V end was cut by 3 bases, the J end by 5 bases, with 23 bases between. This CDR3 is 19 amino acids long. The CDR3 nucleotides are TGCGCCAGCAGCCATAGGGGCAGGGGCCCTTTCATGAATAATTCACCCCTCCACTTT. It codes for CASSHRGRGPFMNNSPLHF.

V usage is TRBV14 and J usage is TRBJ2-3; D is undetermined. CDR1 and CDR2 from the germline V gene are SGHDN and FVKESK. The V gene lost 6 bases and the J gene lost 1 base, with 8 bases spanning the gap. CDR3 length: 13 amino acids. CDR3 region: CASRLHRTDTQYF. CDR3 nucleotides: TGTGCCAGCAGACTCCACCGCACAGATACGCAGTATTTT. The whole variable domain, filled in from reference TRBV14 and TRBJ2-3, reads EAGVTQFPSHSVIEKGQTVTLRCDPISGHDNLYWYRRVMGKEIKFLLHFVKESKQDESGMPNNRFLAERTGGTYSTLKVQPAELEDSGVYFCASRLHRTDTQYFGPGTRLTVL.

The V gene is TRBV15, the J gene TRBJ2-5, with D possibly matching TRBD2 (5 bases). V was trimmed by 2 bases and J by 1 base, leaving 11 bases between them. The CDR3 totals 15 residues. The germline V gene has CDR1 LNHNV and CDR2 YYDKDF (reference sequence). The CDR3 protein is CATSRPPGFQETQYF. DNA of the CDR3: TGTGCCACCAGCAGACCGCCGGGATTCCAAGAGACCCAGTACTTC.

The chain uses TRBV4-1 and TRBJ2-3; TRBD2 matches 11 bases. The germline V gene has CDR1 MGHRA and CDR2 YSYEKL. With 2 bases clipped from V and 5 bases from J, the junction kept 3 bases outside the gene matches. The CDR3 is made up of 15 amino acids. The chain's CDR3 is CASSQLAGGLDTQYF. The DNA for the CDR3 is TGCGCCAGCAGCCAACTAGCGGGGGGACTAGATACGCAGTATTTT.

This clone showed up just once. This chain joins TRBV4-2 and TRBJ2-3; TRBD2 is a possible D gene (6 bases). CDR1 and CDR2 (germline): LGHNA, YNFKEQ. The CDR3 is made up of 14 amino acids. V dropped 4 bases and J dropped 5 bases, with 13 bases sitting between them. As DNA, the CDR3 is TGTGCCAGCAGCCGGTCTAGCGAGGAAGATACGCAGTATTTT. Its translation: CASSRSSEEDTQYF.

This clone was seen a handful of times. This chain connects TRBV27 to TRBJ2-3; 10 nucleotides match TRBD1. CDR1 and CDR2 (germline): MNHEY, SMNVEV (reference sequence). The trim removed 5 bases at V and 3 bases at J, leaving 8 bases unmatched. This CDR3 comprises 16 residues. In DNA form, the CDR3 reads TGTGCCAGCAGTATTGTCCCGGGACAGGGGACAGATACGCAGTATTTT. This translates into CASSIVPGQGTDTQYF.

In its sample, this clone was seen once. The chain uses TRBV27 and TRBJ2-2, with 10 positions matching TRBD1. The J segment lost 4 bases and the V segment lost 6 bases, leaving 5 bases of the junction unmatched. In germline, CDR1 is MNHEY, CDR2 SMNVEV (reference sequence). This CDR3 spans 15 amino acids. DNA for the CDR3: TGTGCCAGCAGCGGGACAGGGGAGTTCACCGGGGAGCTGTTTTTT. The encoded protein is CASSGTGEFTGELFF.

CDR3 residues: CASGRTGSAQETQYF. The CDR3 DNA sequence: TGTGCCAGCGGAAGGACAGGTTCTGCCCAAGAGACCCAGTACTTC. The chain is built from TRBV27 and TRBJ2-5, with 7 bases lining up with TRBD1. Germline V gives CDR1 MNHEY, CDR2 SMNVEV (reference sequence). Trimming took 8 bases from V and 1 from J; bases not matched to a gene: 10. The CDR3 covers 15 residues.

The chain links TRBV20-1 to TRBJ2-7, with D tentatively TRBD2 (5 bases). The germline CDR1 and CDR2 sequences are DFQATT and SNEGSKA (reference sequence). The CDR3 is made up of 11 amino acids. Trimming stripped 7 bases from V and 2 bases from J, with 9 bases between. CDR3 loop: CSVEDAYEQYF. CDR3 sequence (DNA): TGCAGTGTGGAGGACGCCTACGAGCAGTACTTC.

This clone was observed a single time. The V call is TRBV30, the J call TRBJ2-7; weak D call: TRBD1 (5 bases). V gave up 0 bases and J gave up 3 bases, with 12 bases separating them. Germline assignment: CDR1 GTSNPN and CDR2 SVGIG (reference sequence). The CDR3 spans 14 residues. CDR3 sequence reads: CAWSVRRVYYEQYF. The DNA for the CDR3 is TGTGCCTGGAGTGTACGCAGGGTTTACTACGAGCAGTACTTC.

In its sample, this clone was seen a few times. This chain links TRBV10-3 with TRBJ1-1; 10 positions match TRBD1. Germline CDR1 is ENHRY and CDR2 is SYGVKD. The trim removed 8 bases at V and 0 bases at J, leaving 9 bases unmatched. The CDR3 covers 16 residues. The CDR3 nucleotides are TGTGCCATCCGGATCGACAGGGGGCTGGTGAACACTGAAGCTTTCTTT. Its translation is CAIRIDRGLVNTEAFF.

The chain couples TRBV28 to TRBJ2-5, with 8 bases lining up with TRBD1. Unmatched junction bases numbered 6, after V lost 4 bases and J lost 5 bases. The CDR3 sequence is 14 residues long. Germline V gene sequence: CDR1 MDHEN, CDR2 SYDVKM. In DNA, the CDR3 is TGTGCCAGCAGTTATGACAGGGGCCGGGAGACCCAGTACTTC. It codes for CASSYDRGRETQYF.

The chain couples TRBV7-2 to TRBJ1-1; D unclear. With 5 bases removed from V and 0 bases from J, the gap between germline ends came to 13 bases. CDR1 and CDR2 (germline): SGHTA, FQGNSA. The CDR3 spans 15 residues. The CDR3 bases are TGTGCCAGCAGCCCCTTCAGGCGTATGAACACTGAAGCTTTCTTT. Its protein is CASSPFRRMNTEAFF.

This clone is a singleton in its sample. The genes are TRBV10-3 and TRBJ1-2, with D unclear. V was shortened by 6 bases and J by 2 bases, with 13 bases between the two germline ends. Germline V gives CDR1 ENHRY, CDR2 SYGVKD. The CDR3 consists of 14 residues. The CDR3 is CAISGPGNNYGYTF. CDR3 nucleotide sequence: TGTGCCATCAGCGGACCCGGGAACAACTATGGCTACACCTTC.

This chain links TRBV5-5 with TRBJ1-1; possible D gene TRBD1, 6 bases. Trimming removed 3 bases from V and 2 bases from J, with 11 bases in between. This CDR3 spans 14 amino acids. The germline CDR1 and CDR2 sequences are SGHKS and YYEKEE (reference sequence). In nucleotides, the CDR3 is TGTGCCAGCAGCTCGATGGACAGCAACACTGAAGCTTTCTTT. This encodes CASSSMDSNTEAFF.

The CDR3 here is CASSWGQGENTEAFF. The CDR3 DNA sequence: TGCGCCAGCAGCTGGGGACAGGGGGAGAACACTGAAGCTTTCTTT. The chain is built from TRBV5-1 and TRBJ1-1, with TRBD1 identical over 11 bases. Germline V gene sequence: CDR1 SGHRS, CDR2 YFSETQ. There are 15 residues in the CDR3. The junction had 2 bases not matched to a gene; V was cut back by 3 bases and J by 1 base.

This clone turned up a few times. The chain links TRBV4-1 to TRBJ1-2, with 7 bases fitting TRBD1. V lost 1 base, J lost 4 bases, and 6 bases stayed unmatched. The CDR3 is made up of 15 amino acids. Germline V gives CDR1 MGHRA, CDR2 YSYEKL. CDR3 region: CASSQARQGVYGYTF. The CDR3 DNA reads as TGCGCCAGCAGCCAAGCCCGACAGGGTGTCTATGGCTACACCTTC.

As DNA, the CDR3 is TGTGCCAGCAGTGAGGACAGGGTGAACACTGAAGCTTTCTTT. It encodes CASSEDRVNTEAFF. The gene calls are TRBV6-5 and TRBJ1-1; 8 nucleotides match TRBD1. This CDR3 has 14 amino acids. Germline CDR1 is MNHEY and CDR2 is SVGAGI. The junction had 2 bases not matched to a gene; V was cut back by 5 bases and J by 0 bases.

The chain is built from TRBV28 and TRBJ2-3; D possibly corresponds to TRBD1 (6 bases). Trimming removed 2 bases from V and 0 bases from J, with 9 bases in between. The germline V gene encodes CDR1 MDHEN and CDR2 SYDVKM. This CDR3 contains 15 residues. The CDR3 DNA reads as TGTGCCAGCAGTTTAAGGGGGTCTAGCACAGATACGCAGTATTTT. This encodes CASSLRGSSTDTQYF.

The J gene is TRBJ1-5, the V gene TRBV4-1; D may be TRBD1 (5 bases). Germline V gene lookup returns CDR1 MGHRA and CDR2 YSYEKL. CDR3 length equals 16 residues. The ends were cut back, 1 base at V and 1 base at J, with 11 bases in the middle. This chain's CDR3 is CASSQGGGFSNQPQHF. DNA of the CDR3: TGCGCCAGCAGCCAAGGGGGGGGGTTCAGCAATCAGCCCCAGCATTTT.

The gene calls are TRBV4-3 and TRBJ2-1; 7 bases match TRBD2. The germline gives CDR1 LGHNA, CDR2 YSLEER. V trimming: 6 bases; J trimming: 1 base; junction bases outside the gene matches: 12. The CDR3 is 17 amino acids. The CDR3 loop is CASSPEGSGASYNEQFF. As DNA, the CDR3 is TGCGCCAGCAGTCCCGAGGGGAGCGGGGCTTCCTACAATGAGCAGTTCTTC.

This sequence joins TRBV5-1 and TRBJ2-7; no firm D call. Germline lookup yields CDR1 SGHRS and CDR2 YFSETQ. The V end lost 6 bases, the J end lost 0 bases, and 13 bases lay between the germline ends. The CDR3 consists of 14 residues. In DNA form, the CDR3 reads TGCGCCAGCAAAATTCTACAGACCTCCTACGAGCAGTACTTC. Encoded protein: CASKILQTSYEQYF.

This sequence joins TRBV5-1 and TRBJ1-6; the D gene is possibly TRBD1 (6 bases). CDR1 and CDR2 (germline): SGHRS, YFSETQ. V was pared by 0 bases and J by 7 bases, with 11 bases between. This CDR3 is 15 amino acids long. The CDR3 loop is CASSLDGQRNSPLHF. The CDR3 DNA reads TGCGCCAGCAGCTTGGATGGACAGAGAAATTCACCCCTCCACTTT.

This sequence joins TRBV18 and TRBJ1-1, with D unresolved. The CDR3 totals 15 residues. Trimming stripped 2 bases from V and 1 base from J, with 11 bases between. Germline CDR1 KGHSH, CDR2 LQKENI. The CDR3 protein is CASSPSQPGNTEAFF. The CDR3 DNA sequence: TGTGCCAGCTCACCATCTCAACCAGGGAACACTGAAGCTTTCTTT.

This clone has only one observation. V usage is TRBV7-2 and J usage is TRBJ2-4; D is perhaps TRBD1 (5 bases). V was pared by 1 base and J by 0 bases, with 10 bases between. There are 16 residues in the CDR3. Per germline, CDR1 SGHTA and CDR2 FQGNSA. The CDR3 nucleotides read TGTGCCAGCAGCTTAGGAGACAGACTAGCCAAAAACATTCAGTACTTC. Translation: CASSLGDRLAKNIQYF. The whole variable domain, filled in from reference TRBV7-2 and TRBJ2-4, reads GAGVSQSPSNKVTEKGKDVELRCDPISGHTALYWYRQSLGQGLEFLIYFQGNSAPDKSGLPSDRFSAERTGGSVSTLTIQRTQQEDSAVYLCASSLGDRLAKNIQYFGAGTRLSVL.

The table lists this clone with a few counts. The V and J genes are TRBV9 and TRBJ1-5; D unresolved. V lost 0 bases to trimming and J lost 0 bases, with 4 bases between them. This CDR3 is 14 amino acids long. Looked up from germline, CDR1 is SGDLS and CDR2 is YYNGEE. CDR3 nucleotides: TGTGCCAGCAGCGTAGGAGTTAGCAATCAGCCCCAGCATTTT. This sequence encodes CASSVGVSNQPQHF.

This clone showed up just once. V and J are TRBV7-8 and TRBJ2-7; maybe TRBD1 (5 bases). The CDR3 contains 15 residues. Trimming stripped 5 bases from V and 1 base from J, with 15 bases between. Germline lookup yields CDR1 SGHVS and CDR2 FQNEAQ. This chain's CDR3 is CASSPQGLRSYEQYF. The CDR3 DNA sequence: TGTGCCAGCAGCCCGCAGGGTCTCCGTTCCTACGAGCAGTACTTC.

V usage is TRBV5-8 and J usage is TRBJ1-1; no firm D call. Germline V gene sequence: CDR1 SGHTS, CDR2 YDEGEE. This CDR3 has 13 residues. The ends were cut back, 1 base at V and 8 bases at J, with 12 bases in the middle. In DNA form, the CDR3 reads TGTGCCAGCAGCTTGAAACGGAGACGGGAAGCTTTCTTT. Amino acid sequence: CASSLKRRREAFF.

This sequence joins TRBV5-1 and TRBJ2-5; TRBD2 aligns across 8 bases. The CDR3 loop spans 15 amino acids. Germline loops: CDR1 SGHRS, CDR2 YFSETQ. V lost 2 bases and J lost 3; bases outside the gene matches: 6. The CDR3 DNA reads TGCGCCAGCAGCTTAAACGGGGGGGCCGAAGAGACCCAGTACTTC. Translation: CASSLNGGAEETQYF.

The chain couples TRBV2 to TRBJ1-1; the D is unclear. Germline CDR1 is SNHLY and CDR2 is FYNNEI. The germline V and J ends were trimmed by 3 bases and 0 bases, with 20 bases remaining between them. This CDR3 spans 18 amino acids. The CDR3 sequence is CASSETLTSPRVNTEAFF. The DNA of the CDR3 is TGTGCCAGCAGTGAGACTCTGACATCCCCGAGGGTGAACACTGAAGCTTTCTTT.